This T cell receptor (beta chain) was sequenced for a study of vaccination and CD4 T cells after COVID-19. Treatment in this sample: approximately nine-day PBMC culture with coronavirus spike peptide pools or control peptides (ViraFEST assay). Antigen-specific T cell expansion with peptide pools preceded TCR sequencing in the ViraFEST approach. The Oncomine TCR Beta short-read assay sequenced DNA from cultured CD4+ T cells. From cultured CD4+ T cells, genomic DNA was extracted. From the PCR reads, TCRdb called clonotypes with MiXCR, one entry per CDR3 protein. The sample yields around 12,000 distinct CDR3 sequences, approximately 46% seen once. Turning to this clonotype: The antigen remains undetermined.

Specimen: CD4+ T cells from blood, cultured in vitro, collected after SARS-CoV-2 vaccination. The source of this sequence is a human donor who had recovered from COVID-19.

The CDR3 sequence is CSASGVSNQPQHF. Here the CDR3 DNA reads TGCAGTGCTTCGGGAGTTAGCAATCAGCCCCAGCATTTT. The gene calls are TRBV20-1 and TRBJ1-5; no reliable D call. This CDR3 has 13 amino acids. CDR1 and CDR2 (germline): DFQATT, SNEGSKA (reference sequence). The V end lost 5 bases, the J end lost 0 bases, and 8 bases lay between the germline ends.